This T cell receptor beta chain was found in a study of T cells in women clearing cervical HPV infection. Study information: Case blood drawn at lesion detection; control blood after infection cleared. Findings and caveats of the study: CIN3+ cases had significantly higher TCR repertoire richness than controls, but evenness did not differ.

Some clones are missing from TCRdb's copy, which holds only in-frame ones; the method was immunoSEQ multiplex PCR. The table gives 30,000 to 40,000 clones; the top ten clones make up less than 7% of it. A word on this clone: The antigen remains unidentified.

This receptor was taken from a woman between 18 and 70 years old with a cervical HPV16 infection that either progressed to CIN3+ or cleared (not recorded which). The sample comprised blood buffy coat.

This CDR3 reads CASSLGRLAQETQYF. CDR3 DNA (partial): TGTGCCAGTAGTTTAGGGCGCCTAGCACAAGAGACC. The chain recombines TRBV19 with TRBJ2-5; a possible D gene is TRBD2 (5 bases). The read terminates 3 residues ahead of where the CDR3 ends, so the germline J gene completes it. Trimming pared 5 bases from V and 2 bases from J, leaving 15 bases between. Looked up from germline, CDR1 is LNHDA and CDR2 is SQIVND (reference sequence). The CDR3 sequence is 15 residues long.